The clone carrying this T cell receptor (beta chain) has a count of ten or more. Its target is unknown. These data are taken from a study of identical twins. Via MiXCR, TCRdb re-called the 5' RACE reads, giving one row per CDR3 protein. The sample holds about 890,000 distinct CDR3 sequences, roughly an eighth seen once. Study conclusions and caveats: Invariant T cells like MAIT and iNKT could partly confound the zero-insertion analyses.

All of the donors were Caucasians in good health. Germline V gives CDR1 MNHNS, CDR2 SASEGT. The CDR3 consists of 13 residues. Trimming removed 4 bases from V and 4 bases from J, with 9 bases in between. These data also featured in a second study, about yellow fever vaccine responses in identical twins.

Sequenced sample: PBMCs. This sequence originates from a woman younger than 35 in good health. This chain joins TRBV6-1 and TRBJ2-3, with D possibly TRBD2 on 5 matching bases. CDR3 sequence (DNA): TGTGCCAGCAGTGCTCTCGGGGCAGATACGCAGTATTTT. This translates into CASSALGADTQYF.